A single sample is the source of the 8 T cell receptor beta chains below, sequenced in a study of T cell responses to AZD1222 COVID-19 vaccine. Produced via immunoSEQ multiplex PCR; TCRdb's table is partial and in-frame only. The profile shows 100,000 to 150,000 clones, 75% to 90% of them singletons. Sequenced here: peripheral blood, sampled on day 0 of AZD1222 vaccination. All receptors come from an adult in good health.

The chain uses TRBV6-2 or TRBV6-3 and TRBJ2-2, with D perhaps given as TRBD1 or TRBD2 (5 bases each). Trimming removed 2 bases at V and 3 bases at J, with 13 bases between. The CDR3 has 16 residues. Germline V gives CDR1 MNHEY, CDR2 SVGEGT. CDR3 region: CASSYTGTLYTGELFF. CDR3 sequence (DNA): TGTGCCAGCAGTTACACCGGGACGTTATACACCGGGGAGCTGTTTTTT.

V and J are TRBV5-6 and TRBJ1-1, with D possibly being TRBD1 (6 bases). Per the germline V gene, CDR1 is SGHDT and CDR2 is YYEEEE. V was clipped by 2 bases and J by 6 bases, with 14 bases between them. This CDR3 is 14 amino acids long. The CDR3 DNA is TGTGCCAGCAGCTTAACAGGGAAGCTCGCTGAAGCTTTCTTT. Translation gives CASSLTGKLAEAFF.

V gene TRBV5-6 combines with J gene TRBJ1-4; D not certain. This CDR3 contains 16 residues. V was shortened by 4 bases and J by 3 bases, with 16 bases between the two germline ends. Germline loops: CDR1 SGHDT, CDR2 YYEEEE. This chain's CDR3 is CASSRKTTGPNEKLFF. In DNA form, the CDR3 reads TGTGCCAGCAGCAGAAAAACAACGGGCCCTAATGAAAAACTGTTTTTT.

The chain employs TRBV4-2 and TRBJ2-1; D is unresolved. V was shortened by 0 bases and J by 4 bases, with 7 bases between the two germline ends. Germline-derived CDR1 and CDR2 are LGHNA and YNFKEQ. This CDR3 region has 14 residues. Here the CDR3 reads CASSQDLHYNEQFF. Here the CDR3 DNA reads TGTGCCAGCAGCCAAGATTTACATTACAATGAGCAGTTCTTC.

This sequence joins TRBV30 and TRBJ1-5, with 8 bases fitting TRBD1. CDR1 and CDR2 from the germline V gene are GTSNPN and SVGIG (reference sequence). The ends lost 5 bases at V and 9 bases at J; junction bases unmatched: 12. The CDR3 is 14 residues long. CDR3 nucleotides: TGTGCCTGGGGGGTTGGACAGGGAATTTCGCCCCAGCATTTT. This encodes CAWGVGQGISPQHF. Drawing the rest from reference TRBV30 and TRBJ1-5, the complete variable domain is SQTIHQWPATLVQPVGSPLSLECTVEGTSNPNLYWYRQAAGRGLQLLFYSVGIGQISSEVPQNLSASRPQDRQFILSSKKLLLSDSGFYLCAWGVGQGISPQHFGDGTRLSIL.

The genes are TRBV7-8 and TRBJ1-2, with D unresolved. The V and J ends lost 9 bases and 10 bases respectively, with 24 bases between them. Germline lookup yields CDR1 SGHVS and CDR2 FQNEAQ. This CDR3 spans 14 amino acids. CDR3 sequence (DNA): TGTGCCAGTAAAGAAAACAGTGGTAGTGCCTCCTACACCTTC. Its translation: CASKENSGSASYTF. The full variable domain, completed using reference TRBV7-8 and TRBJ1-2, is GAGVSQSPRYKVAKRGQDVALRCDPISGHVSLFWYQQALGQGPEFLTYFQNEAQLDKSGLPSDRFFAERPEGSVSTLKIQRTQQEDSAVYLCASKENSGSASYTFGSGTRLTVV.

The chain recombines TRBV12-3 or TRBV12-4 with TRBJ1-2; possibly TRBD1 for D (5 bases). The CDR3 runs 13 residues. V gave up 5 bases and J gave up 7 bases, with 14 bases separating them. CDR3 sequence reads: CASSSYRFGGYTF. The CDR3 nucleotides are TGTGCCAGCAGTAGCTACAGGTTCGGTGGCTACACCTTC.

The chain joins TRBV6-1 to TRBJ1-3; a possible D gene is TRBD1 (5 bases). CDR1 is MNHNS and CDR2 is SASEGT in the germline V gene. V lost 3 bases and J lost 10, with 19 bases in between. The CDR3 runs to 15 residues. CDR3: CASSDALRDSRTIYF. CDR3 nucleotides: TGTGCCAGCAGTGACGCCCTCCGGGACTCCAGGACCATATATTTT.